The 23 T cell receptor beta chains below come from one sample, sequenced in a study of T cells in Graves' hyperthyroidism and ophthalmopathy. RNA transcripts served as the template for amplifying TCR beta CDR3 regions. The HTBI set primed first-round TCR CDR3 RT-PCR. In TCRdb, the multiplex PCR reads were re-called with MiXCR into one record per CDR3 protein. This table has 470,000 or so distinct CDR3 sequences, around 20% appearing once. The sequencing input was blood. These receptors were collected from a man aged 18 to 29 with Graves' hyperthyroidism.

This clonotype appeared a few times. The genes are TRBV7-9 and TRBJ2-2; D gene uncertain. The V end lost 2 bases, the J end lost 7 bases, and 5 bases lay between the germline ends. CDR1 is SEHNR, CDR2 FQNEAQ, per germline (reference sequence). The CDR3 is 12 amino acids. This chain's CDR3 is CASSLIYGELFF. The CDR3 region has the DNA TGTGCCAGCAGCTTAATATACGGGGAGCTGTTTTTT.

Here the CDR3 DNA reads TGTGCCAGCAGCCCTTACTCGACAGCCCAGGGCAATCAGCCCCAGCATTTT. Protein product: CASSPYSTAQGNQPQHF. This chain uses TRBV12-3 or TRBV12-4 with TRBJ1-5; possibly TRBD1 for D (5 bases). V was pared by 6 bases and J by 2 bases, with 20 bases between. The CDR3 extends over 17 amino acids.

This clonotype was picked up many times. The CDR3 region is CATHSGDNPWGASYTF. The CDR3 region has the DNA TGTGCCACCCACTCAGGGGACAACCCATGGGGCGCGAGCTACACCTTC. V gene TRBV6-5 combines with J gene TRBJ1-2; possibly TRBD1 for D (6 bases). V was shortened by 10 bases and J by 9 bases, with 30 bases between the two germline ends. Germline V gene lookup returns CDR1 MNHEY and CDR2 SVGAGI. The CDR3 has 16 residues.

This clonotype came up many times. This chain joins TRBV10-3 and TRBJ1-1; perhaps TRBD1 as D (6 bases). CDR1 is ENHRY, CDR2 SYGVKD, per germline. The ends were cut back, 5 bases at V and 4 bases at J, with 17 bases in the middle. CDR3 length: 15 residues. CDR3 sequence: CAISNELLGATEAFF. DNA for the CDR3: TGTGCCATCAGTAACGAACTGCTGGGGGCCACTGAAGCTTTCTTT.

This clonotype was found many times. V usage is TRBV20-1 and J usage is TRBJ2-7, with a weak D call TRBD2 (6 bases). Per germline, CDR1 DFQATT and CDR2 SNEGSKA (reference sequence). CDR3 length: 15 amino acids. V lost 5 bases and J lost 0, with 17 bases in between. The DNA of the CDR3 is TGCAGTGCTCCCCGGCCGGGGGTAAGCTCCTACGAGCAGTACTTC. Its translation is CSAPRPGVSSYEQYF.

This clonotype was counted at least ten times. The chain carries TRBV11-2 and TRBJ2-5, with D perhaps assigned TRBD1 or TRBD2 (7 bases each). Trimming stripped 5 bases from V and 3 bases from J, with 16 bases between. Germline V gene data show CDR1 as SGHAT and CDR2 as FQNNGV. The CDR3 extends over 15 amino acids. This chain's CDR3 is CASSPRGGTEETQYF. The CDR3 DNA reads TGTGCCAGCAGCCCCAGGGGGGGGACGGAAGAGACCCAGTACTTC.

In DNA form, the CDR3 reads TGTGCCAGCAGTTTGGGTGCGGGACAGAGGAATCAGCCCCAGCATTTT. This codes for CASSLGAGQRNQPQHF. The chain combines TRBV28 with TRBJ1-5; 7 bases fit TRBD1. The J segment lost 4 bases and the V segment lost 3 bases, leaving 9 bases of the junction unmatched. The CDR3 covers 16 residues. Germline V lookup: CDR1 MDHEN, CDR2 SYDVKM.

The sample holds many counts of this clonotype. The chain's CDR3 is CASSSGARGGYTF. The CDR3 nucleotides are TGTGCCAGCAGTTCCGGGGCCAGGGGTGGCTACACCTTC. The chain couples TRBV12-3 or TRBV12-4 to TRBJ1-2, with D possibly being TRBD1 (6 bases). There are 13 residues in the CDR3. With 4 bases removed from V and 7 bases from J, the gap between germline ends came to 13 bases.

This clonotype has more than one count but fewer than ten. The chain employs TRBV28 and TRBJ2-7; D might be TRBD2 (6 bases). Germline loops: CDR1 MDHEN, CDR2 SYDVKM. This CDR3 contains 15 residues. The V end lost 3 bases, the J end lost 1 base, and 13 bases lay between the germline ends. This CDR3 reads CASSLGTSQSYEQYF. DNA for the CDR3: TGTGCCAGCAGTTTGGGGACTTCCCAGTCCTACGAGCAGTACTTC.

This clonotype was recorded many times. The genes are TRBV6-1 and TRBJ1-5, with unresolved D. Germline V gene sequence: CDR1 MNHNS, CDR2 SASEGT. CDR3 length: 14 amino acids. Trimming shortened V by 6 bases and J by 2 bases, and 11 bases separated the two germline ends. The CDR3, as DNA: TGTGCCAGCAGCGGGCCTGGGGGCAATCAGCCCCAGCATTTT. Protein sequence: CASSGPGGNQPQHF.

In its sample, this clonotype was seen many times. The chain combines TRBV24-1 with TRBJ2-5; 11 bases are shared with TRBD2. Unmatched junction bases numbered 5, after V lost 3 bases and J lost 6 bases. Germline V gene data show CDR1 as KGHDR and CDR2 as SFDVKD. This CDR3 spans 15 amino acids. The CDR3 protein is CATSDPSGGMKTQYF. The DNA of the CDR3 is TGTGCCACCAGTGATCCTAGCGGGGGGATGAAGACCCAGTACTTC.

This clonotype was seen ten or more times. The chain recombines TRBV19 with TRBJ1-5; TRBD1 aligns across 11 bases. Germline CDR1 is LNHDA and CDR2 is SQIVND (reference sequence). After removal of 3 bases from V and 6 bases from J, the junction contained 4 bases not matched to a gene. The length of the CDR3 is 15 residues. In DNA form, the CDR3 reads TGTGCCAGTAGTATCGGACAGGGGGCGATTCAGCCCCAGCATTTT. Translation gives CASSIGQGAIQPQHF.

This clonotype was observed many times. The chain couples TRBV10-3 to TRBJ1-6; no reliable D call. Germline assignment: CDR1 ENHRY and CDR2 SYGVKD. V lost 2 bases, J lost 5 bases, and 4 bases lay in between. The CDR3 consists of 13 residues. CDR3 sequence reads: CAISEDNNSPLHF. CDR3 bases: TGTGCCATCAGTGAGGACAATAATTCACCCCTCCACTTT.

This clonotype appeared many times. The chain combines TRBV29-1 with TRBJ1-1, with a possible D match to TRBD1 (5 bases). Germline V gives CDR1 SQVTM, CDR2 ANQGSEA. The length of the CDR3 is 16 residues. V shed 0 bases and J shed 4 bases, with 18 bases lying between them. The CDR3 spells CSVEDRDGSGGTEAFF. CDR3 in DNA: TGCAGCGTTGAAGATCGGGACGGTTCCGGTGGCACTGAAGCTTTCTTT.

The V and J genes are TRBV6-2 or TRBV6-3 and TRBJ1-2; 8 positions match TRBD1. The CDR3 contains 16 residues. After removal of 5 bases from V and 4 bases from J, the junction contained 12 bases not matched to a gene. CDR1 MNHEY and CDR2 SVGEGT come from the germline V gene. CDR3 in amino acids: CASSPGGTGIGYGYTF. The CDR3 nucleotides are TGTGCCAGCAGTCCAGGGGGCACAGGGATCGGCTATGGCTACACCTTC.

This clonotype was detected many times. The genes are TRBV11-2 and TRBJ1-2; TRBD1 matches 10 bases. Looked up from germline, CDR1 is SGHAT and CDR2 is FQNNGV. This CDR3 is 14 amino acids long. After removal of 1 base from V and 5 bases from J, the junction contained 1 base not matched to a gene. The CDR3 sequence is CASSLGDRGYGYTF. Written as DNA, the CDR3 is TGTGCCAGCAGCTTAGGGGACAGGGGTTATGGCTACACCTTC.

This clonotype appeared many times. V usage is TRBV5-1 and J usage is TRBJ2-7; the D is unclear. The CDR3 has 16 amino acids. V shed 1 base and J shed 6 bases, with 20 bases lying between them. Looked up from germline, CDR1 is SGHRS and CDR2 is YFSETQ. The CDR3 reads CASSLKGTSSTGEQYF. DNA for the CDR3: TGCGCCAGCAGCTTGAAAGGCACCAGCTCTACGGGCGAGCAGTACTTC.

This clonotype was detected a few times. CDR3 bases: TGTGCCAGCAGTTACCTCAGACCTGGGGAATATGGCTACACCTTC. This codes for CASSYLRPGEYGYTF. This rearrangement joins TRBV6-5 to TRBJ1-2, with no clear D. Trimming left V 2 bases short and J 5 bases short, with 15 bases between. The CDR3 has 15 amino acids. Germline CDR1 MNHEY, CDR2 SVGAGI.

This clonotype came up many times. The chain joins TRBV20-1 to TRBJ1-5; D not resolved. Looked up from germline, CDR1 is DFQATT and CDR2 is SNEGSKA (reference sequence). This CDR3 has 13 amino acids. V lost 1 base and J 4 bases, leaving 8 bases between the germline ends. The CDR3 DNA follows: TGCAGTGCTAGAGTGTGGGGTAATCAGCCCCAGCATTTT. Translating it yields CSARVWGNQPQHF.

The chain uses TRBV19 and TRBJ1-5; no reliable D call. Germline assignment: CDR1 LNHDA and CDR2 SQIVND (reference sequence). Trimming took 5 bases from V and 2 from J, leaving 13 bases between them. The CDR3 totals 15 residues. The chain's CDR3 is CASSVHTFGNQPQHF. The CDR3 coding sequence is TGTGCCAGTAGTGTCCACACTTTTGGCAATCAGCCCCAGCATTTT. The whole variable domain, remainder taken from reference TRBV19 and TRBJ1-5, is DGGITQSPKYLFRKEGQNVTLSCEQNLNHDAMYWYRQDPGQGLRLIYYSQIVNDFQKGDIAEGYSVSREKKESFPLTVTSAQKNPTAFYLCASSVHTFGNQPQHFGDGTRLSIL.

On this clonotype itself: This may come from a read error, since a much larger clone is one base off. Since no conserved phenylalanine or tryptophan closes the CDR3, a read error is the likely cause. The chain combines TRBV12-3 or TRBV12-4 with TRBJ1-5; D possibly corresponds to TRBD1 (5 bases). This CDR3 spans 15 amino acids. The V end was cut by 6 bases, the J end by 5 bases, with 17 bases between. The CDR3 nucleotides are TGTGCCAGCAGCCTGGGAATTCTGGGGCATCAGCCCCAGCATTTG. Amino acid sequence: CASSLGILGHQPQHL.

The gene calls are TRBV11-1 and TRBJ1-3, with D perhaps matching TRBD1 (6 bases). This CDR3 is built from 15 residues. Germline V gene data show CDR1 as SGHAT and CDR2 as FQDESV (reference sequence). Trimming left V 4 bases short and J 4 bases short, with 14 bases between. CDR3 coding DNA: TGTGCCAGCAGCTCAGAGACGGGGGCCGGAAACACCATATATTTT. Translation gives CASSSETGAGNTIYF. The full variable domain, in which reference TRBV11-1 and TRBJ1-3 provide the parts outside the CDR3, is EAEVAQSPRYKITEKSQAVAFWCDPISGHATLYWYRQILGQGPELLVQFQDESVVDDSQLPKDRFSAERLKGVDSTLKIQPAELGDSAMYLCASSSETGAGNTIYFGEGSWLTVV.

At least ten counts were recorded for this clonotype. The gene calls are TRBV19 and TRBJ1-2, with 9 bases matching TRBD1. With 5 bases clipped from V and 4 bases from J, the junction kept 5 bases outside the gene matches. The CDR3 extends over 14 amino acids. The germline V gene encodes CDR1 LNHDA and CDR2 SQIVND (reference sequence). CDR3: CASSGLDRGYGYTF. In DNA, the CDR3 is TGTGCCAGTAGTGGCTTGGACAGGGGCTATGGCTACACCTTC. The full variable domain, in which reference TRBV19 and TRBJ1-2 provide the parts outside the CDR3, is DGGITQSPKYLFRKEGQNVTLSCEQNLNHDAMYWYRQDPGQGLRLIYYSQIVNDFQKGDIAEGYSVSREKKESFPLTVTSAQKNPTAFYLCASSGLDRGYGYTFGSGTRLTVV.